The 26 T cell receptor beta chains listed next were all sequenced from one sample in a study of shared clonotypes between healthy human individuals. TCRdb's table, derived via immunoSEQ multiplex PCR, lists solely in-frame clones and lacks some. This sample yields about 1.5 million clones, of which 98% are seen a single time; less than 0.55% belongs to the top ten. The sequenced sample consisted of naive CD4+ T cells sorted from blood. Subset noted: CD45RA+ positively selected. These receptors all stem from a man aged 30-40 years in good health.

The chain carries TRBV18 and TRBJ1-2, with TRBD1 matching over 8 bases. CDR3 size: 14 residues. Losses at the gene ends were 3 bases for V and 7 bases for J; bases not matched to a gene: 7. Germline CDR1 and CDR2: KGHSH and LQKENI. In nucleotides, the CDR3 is TGTGCCAGCTCACCGGACAGGGCTTTGATTGGCTACACCTTC. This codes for CASSPDRALIGYTF. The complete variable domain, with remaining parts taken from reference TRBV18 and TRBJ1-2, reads NAGVMQNPRHLVRRRGQEARLRCSPMKGHSHVYWYRQLPEEGLKFMVYLQKENIIDESGMPKERFSAEFPKEGPSILRIQQVVRGDSAAYFCASSPDRALIGYTFGSGTRLTVV.

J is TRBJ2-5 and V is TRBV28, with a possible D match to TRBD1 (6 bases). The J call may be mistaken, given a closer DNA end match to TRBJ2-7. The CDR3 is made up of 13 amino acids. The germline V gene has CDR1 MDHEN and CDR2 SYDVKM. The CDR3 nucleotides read TGTGCCAGCAGTCGCACAGGGAAGGACGAGCAGTACTTC. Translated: CASSRTGKDEQYF.

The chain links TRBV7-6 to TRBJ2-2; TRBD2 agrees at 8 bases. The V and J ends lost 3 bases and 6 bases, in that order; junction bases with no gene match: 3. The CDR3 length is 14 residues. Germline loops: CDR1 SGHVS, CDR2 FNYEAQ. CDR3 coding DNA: TGTGCCAGCAGCTTTAGCGGGGACCCCGGGGAGCTGTTTTTT. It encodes CASSFSGDPGELFF. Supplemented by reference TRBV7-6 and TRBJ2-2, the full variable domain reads GAGVSQSPRYKVTKRGQDVALRCDPISGHVSLYWYRQALGQGPEFLTYFNYEAQQDKSGLPNDRFSAERPEGSISTLTIQRTEQRDSAMYRCASSFSGDPGELFFGEGSRLTVL.

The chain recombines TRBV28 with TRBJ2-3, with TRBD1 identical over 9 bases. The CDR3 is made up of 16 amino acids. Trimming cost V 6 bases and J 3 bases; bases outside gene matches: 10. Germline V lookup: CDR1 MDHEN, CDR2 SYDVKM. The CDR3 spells CASRPGTGIRTDTQYF. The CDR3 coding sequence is TGTGCCAGCAGACCGGGGACAGGGATAAGGACAGATACGCAGTATTTT.

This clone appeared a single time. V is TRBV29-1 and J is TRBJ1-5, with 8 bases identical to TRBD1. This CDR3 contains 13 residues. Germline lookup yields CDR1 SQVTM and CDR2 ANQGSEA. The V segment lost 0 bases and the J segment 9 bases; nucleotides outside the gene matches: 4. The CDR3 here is CSVEDQGTGPQHF. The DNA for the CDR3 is TGCAGCGTTGAAGATCAGGGGACAGGGCCCCAGCATTTT.

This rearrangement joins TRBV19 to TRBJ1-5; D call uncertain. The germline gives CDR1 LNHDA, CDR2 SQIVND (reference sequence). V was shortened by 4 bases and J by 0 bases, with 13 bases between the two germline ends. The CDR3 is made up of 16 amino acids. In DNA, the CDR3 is TGTGCCAGTAGTACGAGGCCAGATCATAGCAATCAGCCCCAGCATTTT. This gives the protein CASSTRPDHSNQPQHF.

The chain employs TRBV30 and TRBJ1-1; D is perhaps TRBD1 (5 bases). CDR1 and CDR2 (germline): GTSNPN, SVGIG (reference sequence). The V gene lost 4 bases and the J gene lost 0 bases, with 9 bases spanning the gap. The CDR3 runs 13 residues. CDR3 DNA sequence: TGTGCCTGGACCGGACAAATGAACACTGAAGCTTTCTTT. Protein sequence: CAWTGQMNTEAFF. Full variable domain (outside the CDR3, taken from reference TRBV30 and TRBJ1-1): SQTIHQWPATLVQPVGSPLSLECTVEGTSNPNLYWYRQAAGRGLQLLFYSVGIGQISSEVPQNLSASRPQDRQFILSSKKLLLSDSGFYLCAWTGQMNTEAFFGQGTRLTVV.

The chain's CDR3 is CASSSLEGYNEQFF. In nucleotides, the CDR3 is TGTGCCAGCAGCTCATTGGAGGGATACAATGAGCAGTTCTTC. J is TRBJ2-1 and V is TRBV7-8; D may be TRBD2 (6 bases). Germline loops: CDR1 SGHVS, CDR2 FQNEAQ. The CDR3 contains 14 residues. Trimming took off 4 bases at V and 4 bases at J, with 11 bases between the two ends.

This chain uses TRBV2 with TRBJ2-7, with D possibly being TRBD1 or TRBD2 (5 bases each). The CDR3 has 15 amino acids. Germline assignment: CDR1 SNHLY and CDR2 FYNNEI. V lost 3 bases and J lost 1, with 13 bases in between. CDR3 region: CASSEEVRASYEQYF. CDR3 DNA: TGTGCCAGCAGTGAGGAGGTCAGGGCTTCCTACGAGCAGTACTTC.

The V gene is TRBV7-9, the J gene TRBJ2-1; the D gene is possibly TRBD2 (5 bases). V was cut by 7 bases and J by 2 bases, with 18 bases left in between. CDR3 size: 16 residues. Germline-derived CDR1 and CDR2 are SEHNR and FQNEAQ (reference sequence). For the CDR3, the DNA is TGTGCCAGCAACCCCTGGACTTCACTTCCCTACAATGAGCAGTTCTTC. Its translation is CASNPWTSLPYNEQFF.

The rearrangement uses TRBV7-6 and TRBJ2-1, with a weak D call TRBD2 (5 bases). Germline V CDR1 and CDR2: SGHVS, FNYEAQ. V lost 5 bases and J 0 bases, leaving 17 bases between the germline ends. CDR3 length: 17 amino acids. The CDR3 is CASSPLQRSSSYNEQFF. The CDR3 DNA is TGTGCCAGCAGCCCCCTCCAGCGGAGTAGCTCCTACAATGAGCAGTTCTTC.

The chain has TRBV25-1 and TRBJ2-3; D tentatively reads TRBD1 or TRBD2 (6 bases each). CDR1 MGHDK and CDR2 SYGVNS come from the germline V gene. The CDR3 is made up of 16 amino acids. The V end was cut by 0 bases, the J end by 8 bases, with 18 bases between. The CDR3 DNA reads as TGTGCCAGCAGTGAATACGGAGGGGGGCTAACCGGTACGCAGTATTTT. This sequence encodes CASSEYGGGLTGTQYF. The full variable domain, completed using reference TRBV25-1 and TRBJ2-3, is EADIYQTPRYLVIGTGKKITLECSQTMGHDKMYWYQQDPGMELHLIHYSYGVNSTEKGDLSSESTVSRIRTEHFPLTLESARPSHTSQYLCASSEYGGGLTGTQYFGPGTRLTVL.

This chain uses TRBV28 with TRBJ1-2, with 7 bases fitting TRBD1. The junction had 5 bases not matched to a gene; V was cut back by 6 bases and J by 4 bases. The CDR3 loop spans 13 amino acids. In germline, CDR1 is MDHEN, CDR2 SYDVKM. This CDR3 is CASSNRGGYGYTF. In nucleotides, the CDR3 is TGTGCCAGCAGCAACAGGGGCGGCTATGGCTACACCTTC.

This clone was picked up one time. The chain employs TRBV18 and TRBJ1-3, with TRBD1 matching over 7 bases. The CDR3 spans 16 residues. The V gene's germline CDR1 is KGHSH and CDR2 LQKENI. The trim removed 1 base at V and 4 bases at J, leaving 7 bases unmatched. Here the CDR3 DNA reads TGTGCCAGCTCACCACGCGACAGGGAGGGAGGAAACACCATATATTTT. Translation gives CASSPRDREGGNTIYF.

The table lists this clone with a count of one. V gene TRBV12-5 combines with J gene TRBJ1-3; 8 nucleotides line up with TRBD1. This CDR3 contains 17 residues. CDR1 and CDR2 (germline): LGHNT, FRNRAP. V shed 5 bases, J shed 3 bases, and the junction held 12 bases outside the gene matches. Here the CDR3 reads CASGTLLTGGGGNTIYF. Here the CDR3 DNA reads TGTGCTAGTGGTACTCTCCTTACAGGGGGAGGTGGAAACACCATATATTTT. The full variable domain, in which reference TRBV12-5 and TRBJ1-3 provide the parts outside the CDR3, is DARVTQTPRHKVTEMGQEVTMRCQPILGHNTVFWYRQTMMQGLELLAYFRNRAPLDDSGMPKDRFSAEMPDATLATLKIQPSEPRDSAVYFCASGTLLTGGGGNTIYFGEGSWLTVV.

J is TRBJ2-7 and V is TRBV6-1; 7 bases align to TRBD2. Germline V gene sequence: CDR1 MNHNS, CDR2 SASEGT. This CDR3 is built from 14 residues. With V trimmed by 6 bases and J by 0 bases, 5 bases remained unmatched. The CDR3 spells CASRKRDPSYEQYF. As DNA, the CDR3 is TGTGCCAGCAGGAAGCGGGACCCCTCCTACGAGCAGTACTTC.

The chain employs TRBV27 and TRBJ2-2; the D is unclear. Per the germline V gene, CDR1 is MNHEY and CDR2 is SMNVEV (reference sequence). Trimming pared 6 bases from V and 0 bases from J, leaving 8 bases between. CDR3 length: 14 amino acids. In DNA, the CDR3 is TGTGCCAGCAGACAGCTGCCGAACACCGGGGAGCTGTTTTTT. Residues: CASRQLPNTGELFF.

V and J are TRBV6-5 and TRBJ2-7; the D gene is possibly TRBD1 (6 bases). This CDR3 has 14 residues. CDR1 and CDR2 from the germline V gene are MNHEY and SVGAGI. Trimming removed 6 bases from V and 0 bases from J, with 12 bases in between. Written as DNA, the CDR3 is TGTGCCAGCAGCCGACAGGCCAGCTCCTACGAGCAGTACTTC. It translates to CASSRQASSYEQYF.

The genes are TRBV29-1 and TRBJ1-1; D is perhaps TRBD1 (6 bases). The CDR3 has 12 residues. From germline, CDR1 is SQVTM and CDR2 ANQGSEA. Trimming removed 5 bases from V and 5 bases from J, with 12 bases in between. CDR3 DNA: TGCAGCGTTCAAGGGGGAAAAACTGAAGCTTTCTTT. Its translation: CSVQGGKTEAFF.

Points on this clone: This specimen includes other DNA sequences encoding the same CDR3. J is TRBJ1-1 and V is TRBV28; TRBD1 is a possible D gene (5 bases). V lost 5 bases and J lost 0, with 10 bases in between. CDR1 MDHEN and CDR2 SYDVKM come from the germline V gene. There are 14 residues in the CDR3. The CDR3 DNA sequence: TGTGCCAGCAGTCCTGGGACGGTGAACACTGAAGCTTTCTTT. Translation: CASSPGTVNTEAFF.

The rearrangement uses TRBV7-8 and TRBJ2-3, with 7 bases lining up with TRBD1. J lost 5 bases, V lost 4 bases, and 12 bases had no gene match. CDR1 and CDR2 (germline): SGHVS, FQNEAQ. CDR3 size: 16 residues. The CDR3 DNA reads TGTGCCAGCAGCTCAAGGACAGGAGGCCCCAAAGATACGCAGTATTTT. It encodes CASSSRTGGPKDTQYF.

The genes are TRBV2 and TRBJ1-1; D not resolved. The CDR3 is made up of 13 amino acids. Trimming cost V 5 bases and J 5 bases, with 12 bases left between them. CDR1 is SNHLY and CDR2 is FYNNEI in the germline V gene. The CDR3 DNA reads TGTGCCAGCAGTCCATCACTTGAGACTGAAGCTTTCTTT. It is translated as CASSPSLETEAFF. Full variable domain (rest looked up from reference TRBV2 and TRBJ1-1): EPEVTQTPSHQVTQMGQEVILRCVPISNHLYFYWYRQILGQKVEFLVSFYNNEISEKSEIFDDQFSVERPDGSNFTLKIRSTKLEDSAMYFCASSPSLETEAFFGQGTRLTVV.

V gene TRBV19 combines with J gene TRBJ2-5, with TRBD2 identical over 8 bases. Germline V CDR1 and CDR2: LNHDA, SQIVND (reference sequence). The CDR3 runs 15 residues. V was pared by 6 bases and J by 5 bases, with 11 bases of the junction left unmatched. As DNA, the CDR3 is TGTGCCAGTAGACCGGGACTAGTTACGGTGGAGACCCAGTACTTC. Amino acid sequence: CASRPGLVTVETQYF.

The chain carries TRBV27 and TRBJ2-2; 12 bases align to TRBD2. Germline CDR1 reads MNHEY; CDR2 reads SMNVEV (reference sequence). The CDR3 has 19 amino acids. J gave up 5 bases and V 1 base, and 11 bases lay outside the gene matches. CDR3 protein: CASSLLSLAGGLRTGELFF. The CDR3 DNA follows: TGTGCCAGCAGTTTATTGTCACTAGCGGGAGGCCTAAGAACCGGGGAGCTGTTTTTT.

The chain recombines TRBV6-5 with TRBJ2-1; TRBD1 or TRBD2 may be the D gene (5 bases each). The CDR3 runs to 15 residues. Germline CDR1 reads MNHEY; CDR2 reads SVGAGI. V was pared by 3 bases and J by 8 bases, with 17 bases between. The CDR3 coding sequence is TGTGCCAGCAGTTATCGGGACCTCCCGGGCTATGAGCAGTTCTTC. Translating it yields CASSYRDLPGYEQFF.

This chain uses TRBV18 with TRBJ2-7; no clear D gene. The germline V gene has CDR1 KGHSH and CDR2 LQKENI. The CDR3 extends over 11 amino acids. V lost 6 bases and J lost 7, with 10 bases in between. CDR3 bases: TGTGCCAGCTCGCCCGACCTGGAGCAGTACTTC. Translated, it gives CASSPDLEQYF.